A single sample gave rise to the 2 T cell receptor beta chains below, sequenced in a study of blood T cell repertoires in COVID-19. Assay used: immunoSEQ multiplex PCR; TCRdb lists only in-frame clones, some missing. Counted here are hundreds of thousands of clones, approximately 86% occurring once; the ten biggest clones make up 2% to 3%. The sample consisted of PBMCs or T cells enriched from blood (not recorded which). These receptors all come from a woman aged 25 to 39 with acute COVID-19.

The V gene is TRBV6-5, the J gene TRBJ1-3; D is uncertain. CDR3 length: 13 residues. Trimming left V 7 bases short and J 11 bases short, with 18 bases between. Germline CDR1 is MNHEY and CDR2 is SVGAGI. The CDR3 DNA follows: TGTGCCAGCACTTCAGAGGGCGTTAGGGCCATATATTTT. It yields the protein CASTSEGVRAIYF.

The V call is TRBV5-1, the J call TRBJ2-5; 7 nucleotides match TRBD1. Germline V gives CDR1 SGHRS, CDR2 YFSETQ. This CDR3 region has 14 residues. The ends lost 2 bases at V and 2 bases at J; junction bases unmatched: 3. Written as DNA, the CDR3 is TGCGCCAGCAGCTTCGGGACAGTACAAGAGACCCAGTACTTC. This translates into CASSFGTVQETQYF.